This is a list of T cell receptor beta chains from one sample in a study of T-cell memory formation after mild COVID-19. TCRdb re-called the 5' RACE reads through MiXCR, storing one row per CDR3 protein. The sample lists 200,000 to 250,000 distinct CDR3 sequences, 9% to 10% seen once, with about 3.8% in the top ten. Specimen: PBMCs or a T cell subset sorted from them (not recorded which). These receptors came from a man aged 18 to 29 who had mild COVID-19 (a few samples of this study predate the infection). Cell type and time point are not known. Each CDR3 is given with its conserved first and last residue. D genes are given only for firm matches. Some rows mark clone size as missing; the rest say once, few, many or name a class of expanded clone.

cdr3_aa | cdr3_nt | j_call | v_call | d_call | clone_size | cdr3_length
CASNPAWGNTEAFF | TGTGCCAGCAACCCAGCCTGGGGGAACACTGAAGCTTTCTTT | TRBJ1-1 | TRBV2 | NA | NA | 14
CATSEPGTATNYGYTF | TGTGCCACCAGTGAGCCCGGGACAGCAACTAACTATGGCTACACCTTC | TRBJ1-2 | TRBV24-1 | TRBD1 | few | 16
CSARVVGHPSNQPQHF | TGCAGTGCTAGAGTTGTAGGACACCCTAGCAATCAGCCCCAGCATTTT | TRBJ1-5 | TRBV20-1 | NA | NA | 16
CASSYRGSRNQPQHF | TGTGCCAGCAGTTACAGGGGATCCCGCAATCAGCCCCAGCATTTT | TRBJ1-5 | TRBV6-5 | NA | many | 15
CASSISSGQETQYF | TGTGCCAGCAGTATCTCTAGCGGCCAAGAGACCCAGTACTTC | TRBJ2-5 | TRBV9 | TRBD2 | few | 14
CASSQRQKNEKLFF | TGCGCCAGCAGCCAAAGACAGAAGAATGAAAAACTGTTTTTT | TRBJ1-4 | TRBV4-1 | NA | NA | 14
CASSPYRGQFNYGYTF | TGTGCCAGCTCACCTTACAGGGGGCAATTCAACTATGGCTACACCTTC | TRBJ1-2 | TRBV18 | TRBD1 | NA | 16
CASSQERTGRYGYTF | TGCGCCAGCAGCCAAGAGAGGACAGGGCGCTATGGCTACACCTTC | TRBJ1-2 | TRBV4-3 | TRBD1 | NA | 15
CASSQEFTSTDTQYF | TGCGCCAGCAGCCAAGAATTTACGAGCACAGATACGCAGTATTTT | TRBJ2-3 | TRBV4-3 | NA | NA | 15
CASSRPGYEQYF | TGTGCCAGCAGCCGACCGGGCTACGAGCAGTACTTC | TRBJ2-7 | TRBV7-2 | NA | NA | 12
CASSHIDRGLQETQYF | TGCGCCAGCAGCCACATCGACAGGGGCCTCCAAGAGACCCAGTACTTC | TRBJ2-5 | TRBV4-3 | TRBD1 | NA | 16
CASRLTGGVTEAFF | TGTGCCAGCAGGCTTACAGGGGGTGTCACTGAAGCTTTCTTT | TRBJ1-1 | TRBV5-4 | TRBD1 | NA | 14
CSAEGLPKNIQYF | TGCAGTGCAGAAGGACTGCCCAAAAACATTCAGTACTTC | TRBJ2-4 | TRBV20-1 | NA | few | 13
CATRDYKTQYF | TGTGCCACCCGGGACTATAAGACCCAGTACTTC | TRBJ2-5 | TRBV10-3 | TRBD2 | many | 11
CAISELQGLSYNEQFF | TGTGCCATCAGTGAGTTACAGGGCCTTTCATACAATGAGCAGTTCTTC | TRBJ2-1 | TRBV10-3 | NA | few | 16
CASSFNRLNTEAFF | TGTGCCAGCAGCTTCAACAGATTGAACACTGAAGCTTTCTTT | TRBJ1-1 | TRBV5-6 | NA | NA | 14
CASSLQQGSGNTIYF | TGTGCCAGCAGCCTTCAACAGGGCTCTGGAAACACCATATATTTT | TRBJ1-3 | TRBV7-9 | NA | NA | 15
CASSSQEDYGYTF | TGTGCCAGCAGCTCACAGGAGGACTATGGCTACACCTTC | TRBJ1-2 | TRBV7-6 | NA | NA | 13
CASSQPRQAKNIQYF | TGCGCCAGCAGCCAACCGCGACAAGCCAAAAACATTCAGTACTTC | TRBJ2-4 | TRBV4-1 | NA | NA | 15
CACGTRENTGELFF | TGTGCCTGTGGAACGAGAGAGAACACCGGGGAGCTGTTTTTT | TRBJ2-2 | TRBV30 | NA | NA | 14
CASSLGQISGNTIYF | TGCGCCAGCAGCCTGGGACAAATCTCTGGAAACACCATATATTTT | TRBJ1-3 | TRBV5-1 | NA | many | 15